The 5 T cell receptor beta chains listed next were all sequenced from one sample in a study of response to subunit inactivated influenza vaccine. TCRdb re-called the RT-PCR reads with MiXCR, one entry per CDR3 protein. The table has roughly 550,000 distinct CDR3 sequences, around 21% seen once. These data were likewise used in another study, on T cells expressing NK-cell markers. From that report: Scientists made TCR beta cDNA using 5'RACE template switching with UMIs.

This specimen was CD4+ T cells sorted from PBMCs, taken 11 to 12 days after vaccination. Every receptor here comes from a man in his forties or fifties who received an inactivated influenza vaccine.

The CDR3 loop is CSVPTGGGVDTQYF. DNA for the CDR3: TGCAGTGTCCCGACCGGGGGAGGGGTAGATACGCAGTATTTT. The J gene is TRBJ2-3, the V gene TRBV20-1, with 7 bases that match TRBD2. CDR1 is DFQATT and CDR2 is SNEGSKA in the germline V gene (reference sequence). Trimming cost V 7 bases and J 5 bases; bases outside gene matches: 12. The CDR3 runs to 14 residues.

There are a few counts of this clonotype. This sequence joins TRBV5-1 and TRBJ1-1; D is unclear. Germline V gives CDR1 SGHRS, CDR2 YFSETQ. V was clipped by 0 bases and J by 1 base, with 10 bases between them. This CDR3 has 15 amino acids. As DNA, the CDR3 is TGCGCCAGCAGCTTGGAAGTTGGCAGGAACACTGAAGCTTTCTTT. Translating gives CASSLEVGRNTEAFF.

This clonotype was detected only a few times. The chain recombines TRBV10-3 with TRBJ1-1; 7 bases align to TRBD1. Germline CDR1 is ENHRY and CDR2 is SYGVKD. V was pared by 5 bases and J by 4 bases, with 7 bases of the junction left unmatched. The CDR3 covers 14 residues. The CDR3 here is CAISQGVLGTEAFF. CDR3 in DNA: TGTGCCATCAGTCAGGGGGTTTTGGGCACTGAAGCTTTCTTT.

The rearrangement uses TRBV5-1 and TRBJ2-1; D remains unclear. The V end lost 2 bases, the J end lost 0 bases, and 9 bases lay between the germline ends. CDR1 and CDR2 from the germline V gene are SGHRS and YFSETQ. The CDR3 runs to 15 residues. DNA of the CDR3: TGCGCCAGCAGCTTTAGGCTGGTCTCCTACAATGAGCAGTTCTTC. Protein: CASSFRLVSYNEQFF. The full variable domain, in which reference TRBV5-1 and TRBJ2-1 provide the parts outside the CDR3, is KAGVTQTPRYLIKTRGQQVTLSCSPISGHRSVSWYQQTPGQGLQFLFEYFSETQRNKGNFPGRFSGRQFSNSRSEMNVSTLELGDSALYLCASSFRLVSYNEQFFGPGTRLTVL.

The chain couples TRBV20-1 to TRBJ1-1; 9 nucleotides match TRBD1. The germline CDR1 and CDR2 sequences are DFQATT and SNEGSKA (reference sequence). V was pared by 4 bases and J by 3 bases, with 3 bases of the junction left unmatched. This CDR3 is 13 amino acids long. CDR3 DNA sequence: TGCAGTGCTAATACAGGGGGCGACACTGAAGCTTTCTTT. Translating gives CSANTGGDTEAFF.